The 13 T cell receptor beta chains presented below share a single source sample, sequenced in a study of cytomegalovirus exposure and HLA in healthy donors. 60 Vbeta and 13 Jbeta primers were used in PCR. TCRdb keeps only in-frame clones here, not all; method: immunoSEQ multiplex PCR. This table holds tens of thousands of clones, around 71% found once. The material sequenced was PBMCs. The receptors derive from a man aged 30 to 39 in good health and CMV-seronegative.

In this sample, this clone turned up a few times. The gene calls are TRBV7-3 and TRBJ1-6, with 8 bases aligning to TRBD1. After removal of 1 base from V and 14 bases from J, the junction contained 10 bases not matched to a gene. Germline CDR1 reads SGHTA; CDR2 reads FQGTGA. This CDR3 is built from 15 residues. CDR3 protein: CASSLSPGTGGALHF. The CDR3, as DNA: TGTGCCAGCAGCTTAAGTCCCGGGACAGGCGGAGCCCTCCACTTT.

The rearrangement links TRBV19 to TRBJ1-6, with 9 bases fitting TRBD1. With 6 bases clipped from V and 7 bases from J, the junction kept 13 bases outside the gene matches. CDR1 and CDR2 (germline): LNHDA, SQIVND (reference sequence). This CDR3 spans 17 amino acids. The CDR3 sequence is CASSSYPSGTGNSPLHF. The CDR3 DNA follows: TGTGCCAGTAGCTCTTACCCATCCGGGACAGGGAATTCACCCCTCCACTTT.

V gene TRBV30 combines with J gene TRBJ1-1; 9 positions match TRBD1. V lost 1 base to trimming and J lost 5 bases; unmatched junction nucleotides: 14. Germline lookup yields CDR1 GTSNPN and CDR2 SVGIG (reference sequence). The CDR3 runs to 17 residues. In nucleotides, the CDR3 is TGTGCCTGGAGTGCGGGGTACAGGGGGCCCTTTGGGACTGAAGCTTTCTTT. It yields the protein CAWSAGYRGPFGTEAFF.

The J gene is TRBJ2-5, the V gene TRBV6-1, with D uncertain. This CDR3 contains 14 residues. Trimming took off 6 bases at V and 1 base at J, with 12 bases between the two ends. Germline V CDR1 and CDR2: MNHNS, SASEGT. The CDR3 reads CASRSTVLQETQYF. The CDR3 DNA follows: TGTGCCAGCAGGTCTACGGTCCTCCAAGAGACCCAGTACTTC.

This clone occurred a few times. The chain is built from TRBV9 and TRBJ1-2; D gene unclear. Trimming shortened V by 0 bases and J by 0 bases, and 9 bases separated the two germline ends. The length of the CDR3 is 15 residues. Germline lookup yields CDR1 SGDLS and CDR2 YYNGEE. CDR3 DNA: TGTGCCAGCAGCGTAGGTCCCGGTGCTAACTATGGCTACACCTTC. Translating gives CASSVGPGANYGYTF.

This chain connects TRBV5-1 to TRBJ1-1; possibly TRBD1 for D (6 bases). Germline V gene sequence: CDR1 SGHRS, CDR2 YFSETQ. V was pared by 0 bases and J by 0 bases, with 12 bases between. CDR3 size: 16 residues. The DNA for the CDR3 is TGCGCCAGCAGCTTGGGGCAGGGGTCGCTGAACACTGAAGCTTTCTTT. Translating gives CASSLGQGSLNTEAFF.

The V and J genes are TRBV10-3 and TRBJ1-2, with D perhaps matching TRBD1 (5 bases). The CDR3 spans 13 residues. Germline V CDR1 and CDR2: ENHRY, SYGVKD. V shed 4 bases and J shed 6 bases, with 12 bases lying between them. CDR3: CAISAEGLHGYTF. CDR3 in DNA: TGTGCCATCAGTGCGGAGGGGTTGCATGGCTACACCTTC.

This clone has more than one count but fewer than ten. The chain joins TRBV2 to TRBJ1-1; weak D call: TRBD1 (5 bases). The ends were cut back, 3 bases at V and 3 bases at J, with 14 bases in the middle. This CDR3 has 15 residues. CDR1 and CDR2 from the germline V gene are SNHLY and FYNNEI. Written as DNA, the CDR3 is TGTGCCAGCAGTGACACGGCCCTCAGGGACACTGAAGCTTTCTTT. Translated: CASSDTALRDTEAFF. Looking up the rest from reference TRBV2 and TRBJ1-1 gives the full variable domain: EPEVTQTPSHQVTQMGQEVILRCVPISNHLYFYWYRQILGQKVEFLVSFYNNEISEKSEIFDDQFSVERPDGSNFTLKIRSTKLEDSAMYFCASSDTALRDTEAFFGQGTRLTVV.

The genes are TRBV4-1 and TRBJ1-3; no firm D call. Trimming cost V 1 base and J 4 bases, with 8 bases left between them. The CDR3 spans 14 residues. Germline CDR1 MGHRA, CDR2 YSYEKL. DNA of the CDR3: TGCGCCAGCAGCCAAGTATCGACAGGAAACACCATATATTTT. It is translated as CASSQVSTGNTIYF.

The chain couples TRBV2 to TRBJ1-1; D might be TRBD1 (5 bases). The CDR3 is 12 residues long. From germline, CDR1 is SNHLY and CDR2 FYNNEI. V shed 4 bases and J shed 5 bases, with 8 bases lying between them. The CDR3 loop reads CASSVRGTEAFF. Written as DNA, the CDR3 is TGTGCCAGCAGTGTAAGGGGAACTGAAGCTTTCTTT.

This rearrangement joins TRBV6-1 to TRBJ2-7; tentative D call: TRBD1 (6 bases). Trimming left V 4 bases short and J 3 bases short, with 10 bases between. CDR3 size: 13 residues. Germline CDR1 reads MNHNS; CDR2 reads SASEGT. The CDR3 loop is CASSGQAGYEQYF. CDR3 nucleotides: TGTGCCAGCAGTGGACAGGCGGGCTACGAGCAGTACTTC.

The gene calls are TRBV5-6 and TRBJ1-1; weak D call: TRBD1 (5 bases). This CDR3 has 15 residues. V was pared by 5 bases and J by 0 bases, with 14 bases between. Germline V gene sequence: CDR1 SGHDT, CDR2 YYEEEE. CDR3 bases: TGTGCCAGCAGAAATCTCAGGGTCATGAACACTGAAGCTTTCTTT. Its protein product is CASRNLRVMNTEAFF.

The chain carries TRBV6-1 and TRBJ2-5; 11 bases are a match to TRBD2. After removal of 11 bases from V and 7 bases from J, the junction contained 9 bases not matched to a gene. The CDR3 runs to 13 residues. CDR1 MNHNS and CDR2 SASEGT come from the germline V gene. CDR3 residues: CAHGGLAGGTQYF. The CDR3 DNA is TGTGCCCACGGAGGGCTAGCGGGAGGGACCCAGTACTTC.